Presented here are 8 T cell receptor beta chains from one specimen sequenced in a study of blood T cells in healthy people across ages. With a J-beta primer mix and a sample-barcoded 5' primer, a second PCR ran roughly 6 to 11 cycles. TCRdb analysed the 5' RACE reads with MiXCR anew, one entry per CDR3 protein. The profile shows under 2,000,000 distinct CDR3 sequences, about 49% of them singletons. The source material was blood. Receptor source: a woman in her thirties or forties in good health.

The rearrangement uses TRBV7-2 and TRBJ2-1, with 7 bases that match TRBD1. Germline-derived CDR1 and CDR2 are SGHTA and FQGNSA. J gave up 8 bases and V 4 bases, and 5 bases lay outside the gene matches. The CDR3 has 13 residues. CDR3 DNA: TGTGCCAGCAGCTGGACAGGTAGGGATGAGCAGTTCTTC. This codes for CASSWTGRDEQFF.

This chain links TRBV4-1 with TRBJ1-2; perhaps TRBD1 as D (5 bases). This CDR3 is 18 amino acids long. From germline, CDR1 is MGHRA and CDR2 YSYEKL. V was trimmed by 0 bases and J by 7 bases, leaving 24 bases between them. The CDR3 DNA follows: TGCGCCAGCAGCCAAGACTTGGGGACGGGAACCCCTCGGGGTGGCTACACCTTC. This codes for CASSQDLGTGTPRGGYTF.

This chain's CDR3 is CSAPDSGANVLTF. In DNA, the CDR3 is TGCAGTGCCCCAGACTCTGGGGCCAACGTCCTGACTTTC. The chain links TRBV20-1 to TRBJ2-6; D not resolved. The CDR3 extends over 13 amino acids. Germline CDR1 and CDR2: DFQATT and SNEGSKA (reference sequence). With 6 bases removed from V and 0 bases from J, the gap between germline ends came to 6 bases.

The J gene is TRBJ2-3, the V gene TRBV3-1; maybe TRBD1 (6 bases). The CDR3 is 16 amino acids. The V end lost 0 bases, the J end lost 4 bases, and 14 bases lay between the germline ends. Germline V gene sequence: CDR1 LGHDT, CDR2 YNNKEL (reference sequence). This CDR3 is CASSQDGDTYPDTQYF. The CDR3 DNA follows: TGTGCCAGCAGCCAAGATGGGGACACCTACCCAGATACGCAGTATTTT.

A word on this clonotype: A read error may be the cause here, since a much bigger clone is one base away. The chain combines TRBV2 with TRBJ2-1; D not certain. The CDR3 consists of 12 residues. Trimming left V 3 bases short and J 12 bases short, with 12 bases between. Germline loops: CDR1 SNHLY, CDR2 FYNNEI. CDR3 residues: CASSDVGYGQFF. In DNA, the CDR3 is TGTGCCAGCAGTGACGTTGGATATGGGCAGTTCTTC.

About this clonotype: The germline gene is not matched at one end of the junction; a read error may be the cause. The V gene is TRBV6-1, the J gene TRBJ2-7; D unresolved. Per germline, CDR1 MNHNS and CDR2 SASEGT. This CDR3 has 11 amino acids. The CDR3 DNA is TGTGCCAGCAGTTATTTATACGGGCAGTACTTC. Encoded protein: CASSYLYGQYF.

The chain is built from TRBV27 and TRBJ1-2; weak D call: TRBD1 (5 bases). Trimming removed 6 bases from V and 5 bases from J, with 13 bases in between. This CDR3 has 13 amino acids. Germline V gene sequence: CDR1 MNHEY, CDR2 SMNVEV (reference sequence). CDR3 residues: CASRIGEGYGYTF. CDR3 nucleotide sequence: TGTGCCAGCAGGATAGGGGAGGGGTATGGCTACACCTTC.

This rearrangement joins TRBV4-2 to TRBJ1-5; D unclear. This CDR3 has 16 amino acids. CDR1 and CDR2 from the germline V gene are LGHNA and YNFKEQ. Trimming removed 0 bases at V and 6 bases at J, with 15 bases between. This CDR3 is CASSQDTRVAGQPQHF. As DNA, the CDR3 is TGTGCCAGCAGCCAAGATACGAGGGTTGCGGGTCAGCCCCAGCATTTT.